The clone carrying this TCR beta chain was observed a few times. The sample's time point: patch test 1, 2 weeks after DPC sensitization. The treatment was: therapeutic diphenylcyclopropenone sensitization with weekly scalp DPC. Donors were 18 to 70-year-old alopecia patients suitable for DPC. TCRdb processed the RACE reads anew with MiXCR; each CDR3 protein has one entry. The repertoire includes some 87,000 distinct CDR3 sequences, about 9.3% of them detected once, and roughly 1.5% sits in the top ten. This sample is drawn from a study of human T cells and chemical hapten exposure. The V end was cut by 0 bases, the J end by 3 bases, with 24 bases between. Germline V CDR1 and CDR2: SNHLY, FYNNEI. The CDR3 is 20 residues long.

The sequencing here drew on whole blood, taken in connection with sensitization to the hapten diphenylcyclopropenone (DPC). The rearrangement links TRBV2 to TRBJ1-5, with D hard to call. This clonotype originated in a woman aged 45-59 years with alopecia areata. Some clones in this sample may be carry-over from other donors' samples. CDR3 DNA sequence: TGTGCCAGCAGTGAAGCGCTTCAGTTTTCGGGCAGGTTTCTCAATCAGCCCCAGCATTTT. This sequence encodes CASSEALQFSGRFLNQPQHF.